These 27 T cell receptor beta chains originate from one sample sequenced in a study of tumor-infiltrating lymphocytes in primary liver carcinoma. For blood RNA, unsorted whole blood served as the source, and germline DNA was extracted too. The authors made TCR beta cDNA from about 500 ng total RNA with a constant-region primer. For TCR beta, libraries were produced by three nested multiplex PCR rounds using slightly modified ARM-PCR. Two initial PCR rounds of about 9 cycles each paired TRBV1-TRBV30 forward primers with a C-beta reverse primer. TCRdb independently ran MiXCR on the multiplex PCR reads; one entry per CDR3 protein. The sample yields about 200,000 distinct CDR3 sequences, around three fifths seen once. Sample: peripheral blood. These receptors came from a woman in her sixties or seventies with primary liver carcinoma and hepatitis B virus infection.

The chain is built from TRBV18 and TRBJ1-6; D gene unclear. CDR3 length: 15 residues. The ends were cut back, 2 bases at V and 1 base at J, with 6 bases in the middle. Per the germline V gene, CDR1 is KGHSH and CDR2 is LQKENI. The CDR3 loop reads CASSPERSYNSPLHF. CDR3 nucleotide sequence: TGTGCCAGCTCACCAGAGAGGTCCTATAATTCACCCCTCCACTTT. The complete variable domain, with remaining parts taken from reference TRBV18 and TRBJ1-6, reads NAGVMQNPRHLVRRRGQEARLRCSPMKGHSHVYWYRQLPEEGLKFMVYLQKENIIDESGMPKERFSAEFPKEGPSILRIQQVVRGDSAAYFCASSPERSYNSPLHFGNGTRLTVT.

In its sample, this clonotype was seen once. No conserved phenylalanine or tryptophan ends this CDR3, so it is likely a read error. The J gene is TRBJ2-3, the V gene TRBV12-3 or TRBV12-4; weak D call: TRBD2 (6 bases). The CDR3 runs to 16 residues. The CDR3 spells CASSFGAGMGTDTQYC. The CDR3 DNA sequence: TGTGCCAGCAGTTTCGGCGCGGGAATGGGCACAGATACACAGTATTGT.

Comment on this clonotype: Since the CDR3 does not end with the conserved phenylalanine or tryptophan, this likely comes from a read error. CDR3 in DNA: TGTGCCAGCAGCCCCCACCCTCCGGGCAGAGCCTACGAGCAGTACTTA. Protein product: CASSPHPPGRAYEQYL. The chain combines TRBV5-5 with TRBJ2-7; no firm D call. The ends were cut back, 4 bases at V and 2 bases at J, with 19 bases in the middle. The CDR3 length is 16 residues. Germline lookup yields CDR1 SGHKS and CDR2 YYEKEE (reference sequence).

This chain uses TRBV20-1 with TRBJ1-1; D gene ambiguous. Germline V CDR1 and CDR2: DFQATT, SNEGSKA (reference sequence). The CDR3 length is 14 residues. Trimming pared 0 bases from V and 2 bases from J, leaving 10 bases between. The CDR3 DNA is TGCAGTGCTAGAGATTCTGGATTTAACACTGAAGCTTTCTTT. Encoded protein: CSARDSGFNTEAFF.

This chain links TRBV11-2 with TRBJ2-5; tentatively, D is TRBD1 (5 bases). Germline loops: CDR1 SGHAT, CDR2 FQNNGV. V was cut by 10 bases and J by 2 bases, with 17 bases left in between. The CDR3 contains 14 residues. The CDR3, as DNA: TGTGCCACCAGGGCGCGAGAGGCACAAGAGACCCAGTACTTC. It encodes CATRAREAQETQYF.

This clonotype was seen only a few times. Given a much more abundant clone one base away, this may be a read error. The chain carries TRBV12-3 or TRBV12-4 and TRBJ1-1; weak D call: TRBD1 (5 bases). This CDR3 is built from 15 residues. Trimming left V 6 bases short and J 1 base short, with 15 bases between. The CDR3 reads CASSPRRGWNTEAFF. CDR3 DNA: TGTGCCAGCAGCCCTAGGCGGGGGTGGAACACTGAAGCTTTCTTT.

For this clonotype: Being one base from a much bigger clone, this may be a read error. V gene TRBV4-2 combines with J gene TRBJ2-1; tentatively, D is TRBD2 (6 bases). V lost 2 bases to trimming and J lost 7 bases, with 12 bases between them. The CDR3 spans 14 residues. Germline V gene lookup returns CDR1 LGHNA and CDR2 YNFKEQ. CDR3 nucleotides: TGTGCCAGCAGCCAACAGGGAGGAAGGAATGAGCAGTTCTTC. Its translation is CASSQQGGRNEQFF.

This clonotype was counted a single time. The chain has TRBV18 and TRBJ2-3, with TRBD1 matching over 8 bases. CDR1 is KGHSH, CDR2 LQKENI, per germline. CDR3 length equals 16 residues. V trimming: 3 bases; J trimming: 2 bases; junction bases outside the gene matches: 7. CDR3 sequence (DNA): TGTGCCAGCTCACCCTCCGGGACAGGCTACACAGATACGCAGTATTTT. Translated, it gives CASSPSGTGYTDTQYF.

Worth noting for this clonotype: This may stem from a read error, because a much larger clone lies one nucleotide away. The chain employs TRBV14 and TRBJ2-7; 7 bases align to TRBD2. Germline values: CDR1 SGHDN, CDR2 FVKESK. CDR3 size: 17 residues. The trim removed 7 bases at V and 3 bases at J, leaving 18 bases unmatched. This chain's CDR3 is CASNPELGLDVRYEQYF. CDR3 sequence (DNA): TGTGCCAGCAACCCCGAACTAGGACTAGATGTTCGCTACGAGCAGTACTTC.

With regard to this clonotype: The conserved final phenylalanine or tryptophan is absent from the CDR3, which likely points to a read error. The chain links TRBV10-1 to TRBJ2-1; D is perhaps TRBD1 (6 bases). This CDR3 spans 14 amino acids. The germline gives CDR1 WNHNN, CDR2 SYGVQD (reference sequence). CDR3 residues: CASGEGVSYNEQFL. For the CDR3, the DNA is TGCGCCAGCGGTGAGGGGGTCTCCTACAATGAGCAGTTCTTA.

The J gene is TRBJ1-5, the V gene TRBV6-1, with 12 bases fitting TRBD1. Germline lookup yields CDR1 MNHNS and CDR2 SASEGT. Trimming at V came to 7 bases and at J to 1 base, leaving 20 bases not matched to a gene. The CDR3 runs to 21 residues. Here the CDR3 reads CASINYRAGTGGTGSNQPQHF. In DNA, the CDR3 is TGTGCCAGCATCAACTACCGCGCAGGGACAGGGGGCACAGGGAGCAATCAGCCCCAGCATTTT.

This clonotype was found a few times. At one end, the junction sequence differs from germline, possibly due to a read error. This chain joins TRBV11-2 and TRBJ1-5, with TRBD1 matching 8 bases. Germline V gives CDR1 SGHAT, CDR2 FQNNGV. The CDR3 runs to 18 residues. The CDR3 DNA reads TGTGCCAGTAGCTTAGCTGGGACAGGTGAATTATGGAATCAGTCCCAGCATTTT. Translated: CASSLAGTGELWNQSQHF. Variable domain in full (rest from reference TRBV11-2 and TRBJ1-5): EAGVAQSPRYKIIEKRQSVAFWCNPISGHATLYWYQQILGQGPKLLIQFQNNGVVDDSQLPKDRFSAERLKGVDSTLKIQPAKLEDSAVYLCASSLAGTGELWNQSQHFGDGTRLSIL.

This chain uses TRBV11-2 with TRBJ2-4, with D unclear. The CDR3 runs to 14 residues. Trimming pared 6 bases from V and 8 bases from J, leaving 17 bases between. Per germline, CDR1 SGHAT and CDR2 FQNNGV. CDR3: CASSLTSQGHIQYF. The CDR3 DNA is TGTGCCAGCAGTTTAACTTCCCAAGGGCACATTCAGTACTTC.

This clonotype came up many times. In nucleotides, the CDR3 is TGTGCCAGCAGTGAATCGGGAGAGAAGACCCAGTACTTC. This sequence encodes CASSESGEKTQYF. The J gene is TRBJ2-5, the V gene TRBV6-1; TRBD2 is a possible D gene (6 bases). The V gene lost 2 bases and the J gene lost 6 bases, with 10 bases spanning the gap. The germline CDR1 and CDR2 sequences are MNHNS and SASEGT. The CDR3 has 13 amino acids.

This clonotype appeared a few times. In DNA form, the CDR3 reads TGTGCCAGCAGCGCGGGACACTCCTCGAACACCGGGGAGCTGTTTTTT. It encodes CASSAGHSSNTGELFF. The chain carries TRBV11-2 and TRBJ2-2; D may be TRBD1 or TRBD2 (6 bases each). Germline CDR1 reads SGHAT; CDR2 reads FQNNGV. The CDR3 has 16 amino acids. Deletions cut 5 bases from V and 0 bases from J, with 13 bases between.

As regards this clonotype: A read error may produce the germline difference seen at one junction end. The chain joins TRBV7-3 to TRBJ2-2, with D possibly TRBD2 on 6 matching bases. The CDR3 runs 15 residues. The germline V gene encodes CDR1 SGHTA and CDR2 FQGTGA. CDR3 DNA: TGTGCCAGCAGCTTGGGGGGAGAGAACACCGGGGAGCTGTCTTTT. This gives the protein CASSLGGENTGELSF.

V is TRBV29-1 and J is TRBJ2-3; 8 bases agree with TRBD1. Germline-derived CDR1 and CDR2 are SQVTM and ANQGSEA. CDR3 length: 13 residues. The CDR3 loop is CGAGDRKTDTQYF. The CDR3 nucleotides read TGCGGCGCCGGGGACAGGAAAACGGATACGCAGTATTTT.

As regards this clonotype: Since a much larger clone is just one base distant, this may be a read error. J is TRBJ2-7 and V is TRBV10-2; tentative D call: TRBD2 (6 bases). There are 14 residues in the CDR3. Trimming took 8 bases from V and 2 from J, leaving 16 bases between them. CDR1 is WSHSY, CDR2 SAAADI, per germline. The CDR3 sequence is CASCRLVSTYEQYF. Here the CDR3 DNA reads TGCGCCAGCTGCAGACTAGTGTCCACCTACGAGCAGTACTTC.

This clonotype has ten or more counts. One base away lies a much larger clone, so this may be a sequencing read error. This chain uses TRBV7-8 with TRBJ2-5, with unresolved D. CDR1 and CDR2 (germline): SGHVS, FQNEAQ. This CDR3 has 15 residues. The CDR3 is CVSSLGFADQETQYF. The CDR3, as DNA: TGTGTCAGCAGCTTAGGGTTCGCAGACCAAGAGACCCAGTACTTC.

V is TRBV6-1 and J is TRBJ2-3; the D gene could be TRBD1 or TRBD2 (5 bases each). Germline CDR1 MNHNS, CDR2 SASEGT. This CDR3 contains 14 residues. V was trimmed by 7 bases and J by 2 bases, leaving 13 bases between them. The CDR3 DNA sequence: TGTGCCAGCAAGGAGAGGGGCCTCACAGATACGCAGTATTTT. As protein: CASKERGLTDTQYF.

About this clonotype: A read error may produce the germline difference seen at one junction end. This chain uses TRBV5-1 with TRBJ2-1, with TRBD2 matching over 7 bases. The CDR3 length is 14 residues. Germline loops: CDR1 SGHRS, CDR2 YFSETQ. The CDR3 coding sequence is TGCGCCAGCAGCCCGCGGGAGTCCTACGATGAGCAGTTCTTC. It translates to CASSPRESYDEQFF.

This chain joins TRBV6-1 and TRBJ1-5; D not resolved. Trimming took 7 bases from V and 3 from J, leaving 10 bases between them. The CDR3 has 13 amino acids. Per the germline V gene, CDR1 is MNHNS and CDR2 is SASEGT. The CDR3 DNA follows: TGTGCCAGCACCGAGCGGGACAATCAGCCCCAGCATTTT. It yields the protein CASTERDNQPQHF.

About this clonotype: The junction shows a germline mismatch at one end, possibly a read error. This chain joins TRBV5-1 and TRBJ2-7; 10 bases line up with TRBD2. Gene TRBJ2-1 matches the end of the DNA better, so the J call may be wrong. Germline-derived CDR1 and CDR2 are SGHRS and YFSETQ. CDR3 length: 14 amino acids. The CDR3 region has the DNA TGTGCCAGCAGCTTAGTAGCGGGAGGCGGCGAGCAGTTCTTC. Its protein product is CASSLVAGGGEQFF.

In the case of this clonotype: This may be a read error: a much more frequent sequence differs by one nucleotide. The chain joins TRBV4-2 to TRBJ2-3, with 12 bases aligning to TRBD2. V gave up 1 base and J gave up 5 bases; unmatched junction bases: 4. CDR1 LGHNA and CDR2 YNFKEQ come from the germline V gene. There are 16 residues in the CDR3. CDR3 bases: TGTGCCAGCAGCCAAGGACTAGCGGGAGTTCAAGATACGCAGTATTTT. As protein: CASSQGLAGVQDTQYF.

This clonotype was seen at least ten times. The J gene is TRBJ1-2, the V gene TRBV12-3 or TRBV12-4; possibly TRBD1 for D (6 bases). V lost 6 bases and J lost 1, with 9 bases in between. This CDR3 has 13 amino acids. CDR3 amino acids: CASSYRDNYGYTF. CDR3 sequence (DNA): TGTGCCAGCAGCTACAGGGATAACTATGGCTACACCTTC.

A remark on this clonotype: Germline is not matched at one junction end, which may reflect a read error. The chain's CDR3 is CVSKFNTGEQCF. CDR3 sequence (DNA): TGTGTCAGCAAGTTCAATACGGGCGAGCAGTGCTTC. This chain uses TRBV6-2 or TRBV6-3 with TRBJ2-7; D gene ambiguous. Germline assignment: CDR1 MNHEY and CDR2 SVGEGT. The length of the CDR3 is 12 residues.

Points on this clonotype: Germline and junction disagree at one end, which may indicate a read error. The V call is TRBV11-1, the J call TRBJ2-6; D is undetermined. The CDR3 has 19 amino acids. Germline CDR1 is SGHAT and CDR2 is FQDESV (reference sequence). The CDR3 loop is CASSSSPGGSSSGDNVLTF. The DNA for the CDR3 is TGTGCCAGCAGCTCATCTCCAGGTGGTAGTAGCTCTGGGGACAACGTCCTGACTTTC.